This T cell receptor (beta chain) was observed in a study of T cell responses to AZD1222 COVID-19 vaccine. Looked up from germline, CDR1 is MDHEN and CDR2 is SYDVKM. The V end was cut by 6 bases, the J end by 0 bases, with 11 bases between. This CDR3 spans 14 amino acids. Some clones are missing from TCRdb's copy, which holds only in-frame ones; the method was immunoSEQ multiplex PCR. The sample has 100,000 to 150,000 clones, approximately 90% seen once. Here the sequenced sample was peripheral blood, taken on day 0 of AZD1222 vaccination. The receptor was isolated from an adult in good health. The J gene is TRBJ1-1, the V gene TRBV28, with D uncertain. The CDR3 region has the DNA TGTGCCAGCAGCCTCGACCAGATGAACACTGAAGCTTTCTTT. Translated, it gives CASSLDQMNTEAFF.